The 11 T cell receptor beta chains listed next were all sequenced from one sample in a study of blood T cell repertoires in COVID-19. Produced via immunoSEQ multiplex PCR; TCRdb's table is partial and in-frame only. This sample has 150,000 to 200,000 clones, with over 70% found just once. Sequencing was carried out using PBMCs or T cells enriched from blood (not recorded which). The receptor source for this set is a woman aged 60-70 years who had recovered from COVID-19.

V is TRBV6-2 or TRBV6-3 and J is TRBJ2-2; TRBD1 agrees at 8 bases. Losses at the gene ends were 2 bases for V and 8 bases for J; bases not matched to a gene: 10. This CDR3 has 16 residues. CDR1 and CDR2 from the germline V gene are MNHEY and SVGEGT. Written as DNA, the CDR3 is TGTGCCAGCAGTTACCCCCGGCAGGGGGCTCAAGGGGAGCTGTTTTTT. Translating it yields CASSYPRQGAQGELFF.

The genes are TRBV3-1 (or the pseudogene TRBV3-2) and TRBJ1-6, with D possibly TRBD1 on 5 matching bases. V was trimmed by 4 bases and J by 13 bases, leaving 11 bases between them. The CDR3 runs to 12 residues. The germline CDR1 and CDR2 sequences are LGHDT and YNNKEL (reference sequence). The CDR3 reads CASSLGDSPLHF. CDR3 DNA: TGTGCCAGCAGCCTAGGAGACAGCCCCCTCCACTTT.

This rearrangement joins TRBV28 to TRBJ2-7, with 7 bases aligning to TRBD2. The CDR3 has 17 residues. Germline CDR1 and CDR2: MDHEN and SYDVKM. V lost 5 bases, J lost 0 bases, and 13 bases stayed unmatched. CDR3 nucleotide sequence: TGTGCCAGCAGTCCCAGGTCGGGACTACCCAACTCCTACGAGCAGTACTTC. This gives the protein CASSPRSGLPNSYEQYF. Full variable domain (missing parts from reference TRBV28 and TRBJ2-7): DVKVTQSSRYLVKRTGEKVFLECVQDMDHENMFWYRQDPGLGLRLIYFSYDVKMKEKGDIPEGYSVSREKKERFSLILESASTNQTSMYLCASSPRSGLPNSYEQYFGPGTRLTVT.

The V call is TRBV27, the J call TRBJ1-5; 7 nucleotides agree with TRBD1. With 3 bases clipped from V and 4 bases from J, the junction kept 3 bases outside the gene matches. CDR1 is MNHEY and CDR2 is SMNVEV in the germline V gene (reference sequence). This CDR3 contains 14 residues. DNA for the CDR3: TGTGCCAGCAGTTTTACAGGGGAAAATCAGCCCCAGCATTTT. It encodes CASSFTGENQPQHF.

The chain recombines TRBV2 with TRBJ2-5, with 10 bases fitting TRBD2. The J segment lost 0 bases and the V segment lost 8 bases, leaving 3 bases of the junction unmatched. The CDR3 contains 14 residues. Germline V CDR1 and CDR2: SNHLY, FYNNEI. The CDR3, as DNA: TGTGCCAGCCGGACTAGCGGTTACCAAGAGACCCAGTACTTC. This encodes CASRTSGYQETQYF. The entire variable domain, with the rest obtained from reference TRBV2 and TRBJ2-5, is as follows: EPEVTQTPSHQVTQMGQEVILRCVPISNHLYFYWYRQILGQKVEFLVSFYNNEISEKSEIFDDQFSVERPDGSNFTLKIRSTKLEDSAMYFCASRTSGYQETQYFGPGTRLLVL.

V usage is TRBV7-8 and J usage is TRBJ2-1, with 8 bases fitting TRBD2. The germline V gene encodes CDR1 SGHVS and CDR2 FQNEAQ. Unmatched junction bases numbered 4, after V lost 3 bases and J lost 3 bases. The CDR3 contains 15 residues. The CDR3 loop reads CASSFSLADYNEQFF. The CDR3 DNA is TGTGCCAGCAGCTTCTCACTAGCGGACTACAATGAGCAGTTCTTC.

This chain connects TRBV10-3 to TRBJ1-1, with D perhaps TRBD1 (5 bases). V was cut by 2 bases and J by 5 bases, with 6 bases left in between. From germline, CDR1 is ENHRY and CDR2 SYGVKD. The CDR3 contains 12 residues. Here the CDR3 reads CAISEGGTEAFF. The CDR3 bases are TGTGCCATCAGTGAGGGGGGGACTGAAGCTTTCTTT.

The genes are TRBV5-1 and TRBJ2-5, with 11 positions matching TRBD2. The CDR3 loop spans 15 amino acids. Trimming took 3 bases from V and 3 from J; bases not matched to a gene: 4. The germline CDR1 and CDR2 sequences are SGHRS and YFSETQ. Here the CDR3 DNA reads TGCGCCAGCAGCTGGGTGACTAGCGGGGAAGAGACCCAGTACTTC. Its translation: CASSWVTSGEETQYF.

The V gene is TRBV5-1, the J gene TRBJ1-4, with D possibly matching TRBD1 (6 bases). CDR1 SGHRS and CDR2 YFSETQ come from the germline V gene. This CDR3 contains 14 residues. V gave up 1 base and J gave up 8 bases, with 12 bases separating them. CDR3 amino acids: CASSLLQGGEKLFF. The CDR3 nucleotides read TGCGCCAGCAGCTTGCTACAGGGAGGGGAAAAACTGTTTTTT.

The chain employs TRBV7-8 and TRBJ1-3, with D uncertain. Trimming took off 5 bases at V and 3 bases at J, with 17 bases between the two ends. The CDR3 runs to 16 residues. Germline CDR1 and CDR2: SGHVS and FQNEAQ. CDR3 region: CASSLIGLKDGNTIYF. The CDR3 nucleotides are TGTGCCAGCAGCCTAATTGGGCTCAAGGATGGAAACACCATATATTTT.

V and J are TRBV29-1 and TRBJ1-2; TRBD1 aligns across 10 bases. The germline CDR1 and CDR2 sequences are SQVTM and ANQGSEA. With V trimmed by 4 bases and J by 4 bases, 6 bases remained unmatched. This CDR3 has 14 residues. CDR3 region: CSVAGQGTTYGYTF. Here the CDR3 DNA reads TGCAGCGTTGCGGGACAGGGGACGACCTATGGCTACACCTTC. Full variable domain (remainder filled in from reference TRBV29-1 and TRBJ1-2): SAVISQKPSRDICQRGTSLTIQCQVDSQVTMMFWYRQQPGQSLTLIATANQGSEATYESGFVIDKFPISRPNLTFSTLTVSNMSPEDSSIYLCSVAGQGTTYGYTFGSGTRLTVV.